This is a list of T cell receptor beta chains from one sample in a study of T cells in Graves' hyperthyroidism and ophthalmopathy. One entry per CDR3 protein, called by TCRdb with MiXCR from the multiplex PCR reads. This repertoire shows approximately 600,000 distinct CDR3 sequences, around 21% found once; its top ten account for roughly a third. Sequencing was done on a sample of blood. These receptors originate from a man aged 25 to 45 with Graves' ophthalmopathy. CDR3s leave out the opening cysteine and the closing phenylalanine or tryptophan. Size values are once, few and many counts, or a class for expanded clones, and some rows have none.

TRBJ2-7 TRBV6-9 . ASSYSKTAFEQY
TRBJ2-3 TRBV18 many ASSPPRQSSTDTQY
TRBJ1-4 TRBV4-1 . ASSQYIGSNEKLF
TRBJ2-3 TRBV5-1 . ASSLDGGGSTDTQY
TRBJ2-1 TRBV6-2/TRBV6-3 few ASYETGQGANEQF
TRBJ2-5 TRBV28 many ASSVEGRGELGETQY
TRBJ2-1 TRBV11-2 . ASSDRRAYNEQF
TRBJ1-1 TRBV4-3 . ASSQDLRIGGAEAF
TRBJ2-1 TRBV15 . ATSSLDGGRLVNEQF
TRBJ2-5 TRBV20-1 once SARRLAGMWEETQY
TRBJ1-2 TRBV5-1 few ASSLGDRDLYGYT
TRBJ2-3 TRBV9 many ASSVGGTSLDTQY
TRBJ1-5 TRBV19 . ASSIVGIYSNQPQH
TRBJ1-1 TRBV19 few ASRPGQRNTEAF
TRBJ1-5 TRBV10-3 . AISATWQGNQPQH
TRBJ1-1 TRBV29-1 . SVEDSMNTEAF
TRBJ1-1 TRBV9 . ASSPTGIPGNTEAF
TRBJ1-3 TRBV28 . ASSLNLSGNTIY
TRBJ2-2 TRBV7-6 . ASSLDASGKTGELF
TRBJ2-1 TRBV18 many ASSPPEFGGYNEQF
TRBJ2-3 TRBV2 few ASSEAGVDSDTQY
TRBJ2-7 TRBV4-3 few ASSQGQAGVHEQY
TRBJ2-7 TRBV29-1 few SVVIRVGEQY
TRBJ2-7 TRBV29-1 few SVVLQETYEQY
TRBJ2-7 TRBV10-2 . ASSGPQTPSSYEQY
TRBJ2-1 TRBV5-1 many ASSSGLAGDYNEQF
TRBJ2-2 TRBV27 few ASSAPGKNTGELF
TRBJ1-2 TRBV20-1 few SARLDRGNGYT
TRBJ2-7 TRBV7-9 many ASSPLGRDEQY
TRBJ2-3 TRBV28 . ASTSDPTDTQY
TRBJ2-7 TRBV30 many AWSLRVLGEQY
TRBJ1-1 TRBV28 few ASQGGGGNTEAF
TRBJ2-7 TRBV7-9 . ASSPGQGGDGEQY